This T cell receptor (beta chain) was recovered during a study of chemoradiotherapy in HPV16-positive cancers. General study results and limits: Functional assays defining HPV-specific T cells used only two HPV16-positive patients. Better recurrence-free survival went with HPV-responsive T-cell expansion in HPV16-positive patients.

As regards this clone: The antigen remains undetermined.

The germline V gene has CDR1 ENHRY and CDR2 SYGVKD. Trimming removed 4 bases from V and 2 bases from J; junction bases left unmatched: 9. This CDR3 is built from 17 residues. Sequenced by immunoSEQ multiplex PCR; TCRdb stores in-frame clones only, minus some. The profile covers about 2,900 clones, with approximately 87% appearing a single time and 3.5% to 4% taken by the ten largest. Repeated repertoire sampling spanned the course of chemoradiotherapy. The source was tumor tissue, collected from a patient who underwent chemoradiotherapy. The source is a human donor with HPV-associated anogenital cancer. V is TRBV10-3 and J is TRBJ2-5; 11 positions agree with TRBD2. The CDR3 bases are TGTGCCATCAGTGCCGGGACTAGCGGAGATTTACAAGAGACCCAGTACTTC. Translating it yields CAISAGTSGDLQETQYF.